This is a list of T cell receptor beta chains from one sample in a study of PD-L1 blockade in urothelial cancer. Produced via immunoSEQ multiplex PCR; TCRdb's table is partial and in-frame only. The sample includes about 52,000 clones, 84% of them seen just once. The specimen was PBMCs, collected around atezolizumab (anti-PD-L1) treatment. The receptors were sampled from a man between 35 and 55 years old with urothelial cancer. CDR3s include the opening cysteine and the closing phenylalanine or tryptophan. A D gene is named only where the DNA matches it firmly. Where a row states a size, it is once, few, many or the class of an expanded clone; other rows omit it.

D gene | J gene | clone size | V gene | CDR3 protein | CDR3 DNA
NA | TRBJ2-1 | once | TRBV11-3 | CASSPGSSYNEQFF | TGTGCCAGCAGCCCGGGGAGCTCCTACAATGAGCAGTTCTTC
NA | TRBJ1-1 | NA | TRBV2 | CASDKNTEAFF | TGTGCCAGTGACAAGAACACTGAAGCTTTCTTT
TRBD1 | TRBJ2-1 | few | TRBV14 | CASSGRTGEQFF | TGTGCCAGCAGCGGGCGGACAGGTGAGCAGTTCTTC
NA | TRBJ1-1 | once | TRBV19 | CASTSGRAAFF | TGTGCCAGTACCAGCGGGCGAGCAGCTTTCTTT
NA | TRBJ1-1 | once | TRBV6-1 | CASSEVEGLSAFF | TGTGCCAGCAGTGAAGTGGAGGGGCTTAGCGCTTTCTTT
TRBD1 | TRBJ1-5 | few | TRBV28 | CASTDRVRQPQHF | TGTGCCAGCACGGACAGGGTACGGCAGCCCCAGCATTTT
TRBD2 | TRBJ2-2 | NA | TRBV6-1 | CASSQLAGEAGELFF | TGTGCCAGCAGTCAACTAGCGGGAGAGGCCGGGGAGCTGTTTTTT
TRBD1 | TRBJ1-2 | NA | TRBV28 | CASRTGAGYGYTF | TGTGCCAGCCGGACAGGGGCGGGCTATGGCTACACCTTC
TRBD2 | TRBJ2-1 | NA | TRBV15 | CATTPKRDSYNEQFF | TGTGCCACCACCCCGAAGCGGGACTCCTACAATGAGCAGTTCTTC
TRBD2 | TRBJ2-2 | NA | TRBV7-9 | CASSFGGTGELFF | TGTGCCAGCAGCTTCGGGGGGACCGGGGAGCTGTTTTTT
NA | TRBJ2-7 | NA | TRBV6-6 | CASSYSYPTASYEQYF | TGTGCCAGCAGTTACTCGTATCCGACAGCCTCCTACGAGCAGTACTTC
TRBD2 | TRBJ2-1 | NA | TRBV7-9 | CASSFAGESYNEQFF | TGTGCCAGCAGCTTTGCGGGAGAATCCTACAATGAGCAGTTCTTC
TRBD2 | TRBJ2-4 | NA | TRBV7-9 | CASSSGLAGFAGQYF | TGTGCCAGCAGCTCCGGACTAGCGGGATTCGCTGGGCAGTACTTC
NA | TRBJ1-1 | NA | TRBV7-9 | CASSQEDRWPGEAFF | TGTGCCAGCAGCCAAGAAGACAGGTGGCCGGGGGAAGCTTTCTTT
NA | TRBJ1-2 | NA | TRBV21-1 | CASSFLVTDNYGYTF | TGTGCCAGCAGCTTCCTTGTGACAGATAACTATGGCTACACCTTC
TRBD2 | TRBJ2-5 | once | TRBV7-2 | CASSSGLAGGAETQYF | TGTGCCAGCAGCTCGGGCCTAGCGGGAGGCGCGGAGACCCAGTACTTC
NA | TRBJ2-1 | NA | TRBV18 | CASSWTQGSYNEQFF | TGTGCCAGCTCCTGGACTCAGGGGTCCTACAATGAGCAGTTCTTC
NA | TRBJ2-4 | NA | TRBV28 | CASSSLGVAKNIQYF | TGTGCCAGCAGTTCCCTGGGAGTTGCCAAAAACATTCAGTACTTC
TRBD1 | TRBJ1-2 | few | TRBV6-6 | CASSSTGGTYGYTF | TGTGCCAGCAGCTCCACAGGGGGCACCTATGGCTACACCTTC
NA | TRBJ2-1 | NA | TRBV29-1 | CSVARASLNEQFF | TGCAGCGTTGCCCGCGCTAGTTTGAATGAGCAGTTCTTC
NA | TRBJ1-1 | NA | TRBV6-5 | CASSYEANTEAFF | TGTGCCAGCAGTTATGAGGCGAACACTGAAGCTTTCTTT
NA | TRBJ1-4 | NA | TRBV5-1 | CASSSNQGEKLFF | TGCGCCAGCAGCTCCAACCAGGGGGAAAAACTGTTTTTT
NA | TRBJ2-5 | NA | TRBV29-1 | CSVGIAARETQYF | TGCAGCGTTGGAATAGCGGCCAGGGAGACCCAGTACTTC
NA | TRBJ1-3 | NA | TRBV2 | CASSPPVASGNTIYF | TGTGCCAGCAGCCCCCCAGTCGCCTCTGGAAACACCATATATTTT
TRBD1 | TRBJ1-1 | NA | TRBV28 | CASSLLTTGGVGAFF | TGTGCCAGCAGTTTACTTACTACAGGGGGCGTCGGAGCTTTCTTT
NA | TRBJ2-5 | NA | TRBV4-1 | CASSHLNMGLIETQYF | TGCGCCAGCAGCCATCTCAATATGGGGCTCATAGAGACCCAGTACTTC
TRBD2 | TRBJ2-3 | once | TRBV15 | CATSRRRLAGDGGTDTQYF | TGTGCCACCAGCAGGAGAAGACTAGCGGGAGACGGGGGGACAGATACGCAGTATTTT
TRBD1 | TRBJ1-1 | once | TRBV5-1 | CASSHDREANTEAFF | TGCGCCAGCAGCCACGACAGGGAGGCGAACACTGAAGCTTTCTTT
TRBD2 | TRBJ2-1 | NA | TRBV18 | CASSPFGLAGYNEQFF | TGTGCCAGCTCACCGTTTGGACTAGCGGGGTACAATGAGCAGTTCTTC
NA | TRBJ1-5 | few | TRBV5-8 | CASSLGQKVNQPQHF | TGTGCCAGCAGCTTGGGACAGAAAGTAAATCAGCCCCAGCATTTT
NA | TRBJ2-5 | NA | TRBV19 | CASSIVSAGETQYF | TGTGCCAGTAGTATTGTTAGCGCTGGGGAGACCCAGTACTTC
NA | TRBJ2-2 | few | TRBV9 | CASSVEVQGTGELFF | TGTGCCAGCAGCGTAGAGGTACAGGGAACCGGGGAGCTGTTTTTT
TRBD1 | TRBJ1-5 | NA | TRBV18 | CASSPGTVYQPQHF | TGTGCCAGCTCACCAGGGACAGTGTATCAGCCCCAGCATTTT
NA | TRBJ1-2 | NA | TRBV6-6 | CASSQGQGYGYTF | TGTGCCAGCAGTCAGGGGCAGGGCTATGGCTACACCTTC
NA | TRBJ2-7 | NA | TRBV19 | CASSPSGSTYEQYF | TGTGCCAGTAGCCCAAGCGGGTCGACCTACGAGCAGTACTTC
TRBD2 | TRBJ2-7 | NA | TRBV19 | CASSIGTSGAYEQYF | TGTGCCAGTAGTATTGGGACTAGCGGTGCCTACGAGCAGTACTTC
NA | TRBJ2-7 | NA | TRBV7-2 | CASSQGLTDYEQYF | TGTGCCAGCAGCCAGGGGCTCACCGACTACGAGCAGTACTTC
TRBD1 | TRBJ2-6 | NA | TRBV29-1 | CSVAGRGTSTGANVLTF | TGCAGCGTTGCGGGCAGGGGGACCAGCACTGGGGCCAACGTCCTGACTTTC
NA | TRBJ2-3 | once | TRBV2 | CASSAADTQYF | TGTGCCAGCAGTGCCGCAGATACGCAGTATTTT
NA | TRBJ1-1 | NA | TRBV5-1 | CASSSRVGAEAFF | TGCGCCAGCAGCTCCCGGGTAGGGGCTGAAGCTTTCTTT
TRBD2 | TRBJ2-3 | NA | TRBV27 | CASSGRTSGTDTQYF | TGTGCCAGCAGCGGTCGGACTAGCGGGACAGATACGCAGTATTTT
NA | TRBJ2-2 | few | TRBV5-1 | CASSPGGELFF | TGCGCCAGCAGCCCCGGCGGGGAGCTGTTTTTT
TRBD2 | TRBJ2-3 | NA | TRBV27 | CASKFSSGTADTQYF | TGTGCCAGCAAATTCTCTAGCGGGACTGCAGATACGCAGTATTTT
NA | TRBJ1-3 | few | TRBV28 | CASGSGELRNTIYF | TGTGCCAGCGGGTCGGGGGAACTACGGAACACCATATATTTT
TRBD2 | TRBJ2-5 | once | TRBV18 | CASSPGASGSETQYF | TGTGCCAGCTCACCAGGGGCTAGCGGGAGTGAGACCCAGTACTTC
TRBD2 | TRBJ2-3 | NA | TRBV5-4 | CASSLGAGGPADTQYF | TGTGCCAGCAGCTTGGGGGCGGGAGGGCCCGCAGATACGCAGTATTTT
TRBD1 | TRBJ2-7 | once | TRBV27 | CASSIQVPGQGAEQYF | TGTGCCAGCAGTATCCAGGTCCCGGGACAGGGGGCCGAGCAGTACTTC
TRBD2 | TRBJ2-3 | NA | TRBV6-5 | CASRLGGRGTDTQYF | TGTGCCAGCAGGCTGGGGGGGAGAGGGACAGATACGCAGTATTTT
NA | TRBJ1-5 | once | TRBV27 | CASSLAGFRQPQHF | TGTGCCAGCAGTTTAGCGGGGTTTCGGCAGCCCCAGCATTTT
TRBD2 | TRBJ2-2 | NA | TRBV4-2 | CASSQVIAGGLAGELFF | TGTGCCAGCAGCCAAGTGATAGCGGGAGGGTTGGCCGGGGAGCTGTTTTTT
NA | TRBJ1-2 | NA | TRBV29-1 | CSVVGVGARGYTF | TGCAGCGTTGTAGGAGTGGGGGCGAGGGGCTACACCTTC
TRBD2 | TRBJ2-3 | NA | TRBV7-9 | CASSLGTSGSGRDTQYF | TGTGCCAGCAGCTTAGGGACTAGCGGGAGTGGGAGAGATACGCAGTATTTT
TRBD1 | TRBJ1-5 | NA | TRBV27 | CASKAWGQNQPQHF | TGTGCCAGCAAAGCCTGGGGACAGAATCAGCCCCAGCATTTT